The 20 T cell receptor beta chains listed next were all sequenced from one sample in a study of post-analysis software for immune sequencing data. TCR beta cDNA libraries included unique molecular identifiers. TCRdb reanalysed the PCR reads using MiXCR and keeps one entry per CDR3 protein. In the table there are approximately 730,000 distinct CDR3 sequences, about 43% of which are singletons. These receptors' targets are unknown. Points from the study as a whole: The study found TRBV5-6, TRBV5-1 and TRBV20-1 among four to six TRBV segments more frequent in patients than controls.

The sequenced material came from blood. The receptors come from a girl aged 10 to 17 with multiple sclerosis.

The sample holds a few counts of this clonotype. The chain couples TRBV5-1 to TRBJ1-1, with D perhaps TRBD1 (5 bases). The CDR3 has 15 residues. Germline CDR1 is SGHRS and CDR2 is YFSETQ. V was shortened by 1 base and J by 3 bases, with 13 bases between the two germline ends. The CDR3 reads CASSLWGDMDTEAFF. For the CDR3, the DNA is TGCGCCAGCAGCTTGTGGGGGGATATGGACACTGAAGCTTTCTTT.

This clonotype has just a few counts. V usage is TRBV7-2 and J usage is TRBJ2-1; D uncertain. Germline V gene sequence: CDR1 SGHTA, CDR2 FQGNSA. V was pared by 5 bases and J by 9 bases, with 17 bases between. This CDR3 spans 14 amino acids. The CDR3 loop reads CASSPALGRTEQFF. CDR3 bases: TGTGCCAGCAGCCCTGCTTTGGGTCGGACTGAGCAGTTCTTC. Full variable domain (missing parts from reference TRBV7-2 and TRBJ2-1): GAGVSQSPSNKVTEKGKDVELRCDPISGHTALYWYRQSLGQGLEFLIYFQGNSAPDKSGLPSDRFSAERTGGSVSTLTIQRTQQEDSAVYLCASSPALGRTEQFFGPGTRLTVL.

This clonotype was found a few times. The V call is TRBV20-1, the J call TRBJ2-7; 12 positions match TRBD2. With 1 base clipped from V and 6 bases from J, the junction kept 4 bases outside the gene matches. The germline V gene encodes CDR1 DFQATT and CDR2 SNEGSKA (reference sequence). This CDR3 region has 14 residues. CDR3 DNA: TGCAGTGCTAGAGTGGCTAGCGGGAGGGCCGAGCAGTACTTC. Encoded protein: CSARVASGRAEQYF.

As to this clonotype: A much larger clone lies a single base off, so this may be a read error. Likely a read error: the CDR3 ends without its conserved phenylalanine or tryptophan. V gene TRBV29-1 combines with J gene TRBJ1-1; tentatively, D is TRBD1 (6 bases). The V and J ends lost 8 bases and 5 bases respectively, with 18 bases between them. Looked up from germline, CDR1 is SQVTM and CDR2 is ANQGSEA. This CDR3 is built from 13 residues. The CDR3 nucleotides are TGCAGCTCCTACCGTAGGGGGGCGACTGAAGCTTTCCTT. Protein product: CSSYRRGATEAFL.

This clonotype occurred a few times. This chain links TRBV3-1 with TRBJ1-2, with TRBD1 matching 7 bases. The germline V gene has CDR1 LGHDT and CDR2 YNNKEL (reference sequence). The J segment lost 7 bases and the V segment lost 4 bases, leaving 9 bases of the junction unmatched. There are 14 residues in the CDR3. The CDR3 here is CASSPPGGRGGYTF. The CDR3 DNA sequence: TGTGCCAGCAGCCCACCAGGGGGAAGGGGTGGCTACACCTTC.

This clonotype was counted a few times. CDR3 sequence (DNA): TGTGCCAGCGGGGACAGGGCTAGCAGTCTCACAGATACGCAGTATTTT. Translation gives CASGDRASSLTDTQYF. V usage is TRBV7-9 and J usage is TRBJ2-3, with 9 bases that match TRBD1. CDR1 SEHNR and CDR2 FQNEAQ come from the germline V gene (reference sequence). The trim removed 8 bases at V and 2 bases at J, leaving 11 bases unmatched. CDR3 length equals 16 residues.

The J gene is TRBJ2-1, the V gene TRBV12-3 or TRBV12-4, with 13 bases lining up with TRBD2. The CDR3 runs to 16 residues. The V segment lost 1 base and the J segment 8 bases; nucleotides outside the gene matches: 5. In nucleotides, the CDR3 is TGTGCCAGCAGTTTAGTACTAGCGGGAGGGGTCGATGAGCAGTTCTTC. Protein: CASSLVLAGGVDEQFF.

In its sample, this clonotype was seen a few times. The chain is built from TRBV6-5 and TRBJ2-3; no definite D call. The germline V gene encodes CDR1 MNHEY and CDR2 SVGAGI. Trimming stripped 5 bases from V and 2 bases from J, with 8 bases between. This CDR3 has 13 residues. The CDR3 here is CASSPQDTDTQYF. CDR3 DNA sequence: TGTGCCAGCAGTCCCCAAGACACAGATACGCAGTATTTT.

Written as DNA, the CDR3 is TGTGCCAGCAGTGCCCCGAGAGGGGGAAAGAATGAGCAGTTCTTC. It encodes CASSAPRGGKNEQFF. The V call is TRBV25-1, the J call TRBJ2-1; a possible D gene is TRBD1 (6 bases). The ends were cut back, 4 bases at V and 7 bases at J, with 17 bases in the middle. Germline assignment: CDR1 MGHDK and CDR2 SYGVNS. This CDR3 is built from 15 residues.

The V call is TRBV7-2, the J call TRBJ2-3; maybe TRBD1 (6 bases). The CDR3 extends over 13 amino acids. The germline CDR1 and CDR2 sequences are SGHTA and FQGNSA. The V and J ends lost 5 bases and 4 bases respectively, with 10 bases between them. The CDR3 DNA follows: TGTGCCAGCAGCCCGCGGACAGCAGATACGCAGTATTTT. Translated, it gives CASSPRTADTQYF.

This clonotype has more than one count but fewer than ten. The CDR3 DNA reads TGTGCCAGCAGTTACGGGACTAGCGGGAGTCGGGATGAGCAGTTCTTC. Translated: CASSYGTSGSRDEQFF. The chain employs TRBV6-5 and TRBJ2-1; 14 bases are a match to TRBD2. Germline trimming cut 2 bases from V and 8 bases from J; bases unmatched to any gene: 5. Germline V gene lookup returns CDR1 MNHEY and CDR2 SVGAGI. The CDR3 runs to 16 residues.

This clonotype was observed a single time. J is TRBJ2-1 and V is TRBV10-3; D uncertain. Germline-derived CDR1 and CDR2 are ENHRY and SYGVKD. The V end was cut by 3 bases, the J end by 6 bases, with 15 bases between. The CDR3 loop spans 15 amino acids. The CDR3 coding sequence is TGTGCCATCAGTGACGGTGCGGTGGAAGGCAATGAGCAGTTCTTC. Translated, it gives CAISDGAVEGNEQFF.

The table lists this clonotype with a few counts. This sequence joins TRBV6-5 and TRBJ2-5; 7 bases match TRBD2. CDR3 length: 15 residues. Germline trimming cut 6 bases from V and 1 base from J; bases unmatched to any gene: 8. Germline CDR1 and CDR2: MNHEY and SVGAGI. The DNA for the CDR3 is TGTGCCAGCAGCACCTCACTAGCGCGCCAAGAGACCCAGTACTTC. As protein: CASSTSLARQETQYF.

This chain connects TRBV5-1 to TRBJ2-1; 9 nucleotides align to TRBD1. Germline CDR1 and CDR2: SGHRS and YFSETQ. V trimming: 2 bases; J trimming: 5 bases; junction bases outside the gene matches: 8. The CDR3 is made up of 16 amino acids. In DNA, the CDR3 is TGCGCCAGCAGCTTTGGATTGGGGACAGGGAACAATGAGCAGTTCTTC. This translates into CASSFGLGTGNNEQFF.

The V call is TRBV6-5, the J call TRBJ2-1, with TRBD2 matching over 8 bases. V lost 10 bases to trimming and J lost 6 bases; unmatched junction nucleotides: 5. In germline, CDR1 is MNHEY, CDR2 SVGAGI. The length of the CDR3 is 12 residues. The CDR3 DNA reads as TGTGCCACCGGGCGGGAGGTCAATGAGCAGTTCTTC. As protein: CATGREVNEQFF.

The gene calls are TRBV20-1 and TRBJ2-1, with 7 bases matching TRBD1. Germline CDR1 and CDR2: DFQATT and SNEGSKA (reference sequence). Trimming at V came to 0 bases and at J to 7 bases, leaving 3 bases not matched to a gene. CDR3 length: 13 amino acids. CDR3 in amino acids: CSARDPQGNEQFF. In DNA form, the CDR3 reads TGCAGTGCTAGAGACCCACAGGGGAATGAGCAGTTCTTC.

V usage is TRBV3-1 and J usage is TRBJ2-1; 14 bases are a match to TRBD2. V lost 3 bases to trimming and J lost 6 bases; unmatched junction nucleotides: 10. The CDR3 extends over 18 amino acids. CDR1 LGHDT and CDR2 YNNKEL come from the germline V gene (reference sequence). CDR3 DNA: TGTGCCAGCAGCCAGACGTCCAAGACTAGCGGGAGGGCCAATGAGCAGTTCTTC. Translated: CASSQTSKTSGRANEQFF.

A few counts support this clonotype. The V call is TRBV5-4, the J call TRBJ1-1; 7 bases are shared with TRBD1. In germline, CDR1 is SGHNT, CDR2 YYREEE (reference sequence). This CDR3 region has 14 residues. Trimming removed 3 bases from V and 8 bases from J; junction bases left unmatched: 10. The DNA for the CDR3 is TGTGCCAGCAGCTCTCCGGGACAGATAATGGAAGCTTTCTTT. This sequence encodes CASSSPGQIMEAFF.

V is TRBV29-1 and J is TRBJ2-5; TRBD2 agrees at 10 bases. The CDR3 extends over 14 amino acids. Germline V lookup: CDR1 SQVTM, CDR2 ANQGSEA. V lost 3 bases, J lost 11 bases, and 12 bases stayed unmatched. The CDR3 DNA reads TGCAGCGTTGAGTCTAGCGGGAGTGGTAATGAGCAGTACTTC. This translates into CSVESSGSGNEQYF.

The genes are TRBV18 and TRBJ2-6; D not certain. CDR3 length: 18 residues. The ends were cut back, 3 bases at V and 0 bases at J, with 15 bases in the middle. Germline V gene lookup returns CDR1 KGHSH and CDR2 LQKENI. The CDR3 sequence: CASSPLPPQNSGANVLTF. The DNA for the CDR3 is TGTGCCAGCTCACCCCTCCCACCACAGAACTCTGGGGCCAACGTCCTGACTTTC.